This TCR beta chain was captured by sequencing in a study of monozygotic twins with inflammatory bowel disease. Notes on the study in general: Twins with IBD had fewer clonotypes in common with others than healthy twins, particularly during disease activity. Varied immunosuppressive treatments among patients may have increased repertoire variability.

From its re-call of the 5' RACE reads, TCRdb lists each CDR3 protein once, without DNA. The sample is made up of fewer than 350,000 distinct CDR3 sequences, and the top ten hold 2% to 2.5% of it. With regard to this clonotype: Antigen: not known.

The CDR3 covers 16 residues. Germline V gene lookup returns CDR1 SGHRS and CDR2 YFSETQ. Blood, 2 to 2.5 ml, was drawn per donor. This sequence originates from a human donor with ulcerative colitis or Crohn's disease, or a healthy co-twin of an affected twin (not recorded which). The sequenced material came from blood. The rearrangement uses TRBV5-1 and TRBJ2-5; TCRdb indicates TRBD2, and absent DNA this call remains unverified. CDR3 in amino acids: CASSGMPSGRQETQYF.